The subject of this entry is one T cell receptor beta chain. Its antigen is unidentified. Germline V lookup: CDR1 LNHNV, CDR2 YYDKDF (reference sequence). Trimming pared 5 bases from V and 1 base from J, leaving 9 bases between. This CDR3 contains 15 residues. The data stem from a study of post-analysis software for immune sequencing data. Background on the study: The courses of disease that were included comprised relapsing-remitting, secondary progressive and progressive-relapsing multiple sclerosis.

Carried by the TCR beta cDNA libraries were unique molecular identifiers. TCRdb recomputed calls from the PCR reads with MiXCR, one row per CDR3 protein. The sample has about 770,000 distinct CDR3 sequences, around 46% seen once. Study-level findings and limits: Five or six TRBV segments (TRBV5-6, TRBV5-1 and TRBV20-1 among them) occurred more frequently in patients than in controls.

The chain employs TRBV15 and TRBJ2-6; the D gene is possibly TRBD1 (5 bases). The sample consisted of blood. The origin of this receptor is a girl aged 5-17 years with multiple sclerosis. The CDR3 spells CATSGRGSGANVLTF. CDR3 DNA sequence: TGTGCCACCAGCGGTAGGGGTTCTGGGGCCAACGTCCTGACTTTC.